This TCR beta chain came from a study of T-cell reconstitution after alpha-beta-depleted transplantation in children. Points from the study as a whole: Some patients owed their high day-60 TCRbeta diversity to surviving recipient T cells and thymic progenitors. Most T-cell counts and diversity one year after the transplant came from T cells that were newly produced. Two months or so post-transplant, alpha-beta T cells reportedly derived from several hundred expanded graft clones.

Unique molecular identifiers were used in preparing the TCRbeta library. TCRdb reprocessed the PCR reads with MiXCR, giving one entry per CDR3 protein. The table includes around 120,000 distinct CDR3 sequences, roughly 23% detected once. Comment on this clonotype: The antigen is unknown.

CDR3 length: 14 residues. Per the germline V gene, CDR1 is SGHRS and CDR2 is YFSETQ. V trimming: 7 bases; J trimming: 2 bases; junction bases outside the gene matches: 4. The receptor's source is a male patient between 2 and 10 years old who had a stem cell transplant for chronic granulomatous disease, so the T cells may come from the graft donor. The sequenced sample was PBMCs, mostly from graft donor cells, obtained 180 days after TCRalphabeta/CD19-depleted stem cell transplant. This rearrangement joins TRBV5-1 to TRBJ2-3, with 10 bases matching TRBD2. In DNA form, the CDR3 reads TGCGCCAGCCGACTAGCGGGTTACACAGATACGCAGTATTTT. Amino acids: CASRLAGYTDTQYF. Complete variable domain (other parts from reference TRBV5-1 and TRBJ2-3): KAGVTQTPRYLIKTRGQQVTLSCSPISGHRSVSWYQQTPGQGLQFLFEYFSETQRNKGNFPGRFSGRQFSNSRSEMNVSTLELGDSALYLCASRLAGYTDTQYFGPGTRLTVL.